A selection of T cell receptor beta chains follows, all from one sample in a study of cytomegalovirus exposure and HLA in healthy donors. Measured with immunoSEQ multiplex PCR; TCRdb has only the in-frame clones, and not every one. This repertoire includes 150,000 to 200,000 clones. Sequences were obtained from PBMCs. Source of these receptors: a woman in her fifties or sixties in good health and CMV-seronegative. The CDR3 runs from the conserved cysteine through the conserved F or W. The D gene is left open where the match is weak.

CDR3: CASSTGTGFQPQHF
DNA: TGCGCCAGCAGTACCGGGACAGGGTTCCAGCCCCAGCATTTT
V: TRBV5-1
J: TRBJ1-5
D: TRBD1

CDR3: CASSRRGRDTGELFF
DNA: TGTGCCAGCTCGCGCAGGGGACGTGACACCGGGGAGCTGTTTTTT
V: TRBV18
J: TRBJ2-2
D: -

CDR3: CASSIYLSGNEQYF
DNA: TGTGCCAGTAGTATATATCTCAGCGGCAACGAGCAGTACTTC
V: TRBV19
J: TRBJ2-7
D: -

CDR3: CASSSGGGVTDTQYF
DNA: TGTGCCAGCAGCTCCGGCGGGGGGGTCACAGATACGCAGTATTTT
V: TRBV7-2
J: TRBJ2-3
D: TRBD2

CDR3: CASSLGSAGNSPLHF
DNA: TGCGCCAGCAGCTTGGGCTCGGCCGGGAATTCACCCCTCCACTTT
V: TRBV5-1
J: TRBJ1-6
D: -

CDR3: CASSQVTAEDYSGNTIYF
DNA: TGTGCCAGCAGCCAAGTCACGGCGGAGGATTACTCTGGAAACACCATATATTTT
V: TRBV4-2
J: TRBJ1-3
D: -

CDR3: CASSFEGELFF
DNA: TGCGCCAGCAGCTTCGAGGGGGAGCTGTTTTTT
V: TRBV5-1
J: TRBJ2-2
D: -

CDR3: CASALDGELFF
DNA: TGTGCCAGCGCCCTAGACGGGGAGCTGTTTTTT
V: TRBV6-5
J: TRBJ2-2
D: -

CDR3: CASSSGPTDTQYF
DNA: TGCGCCAGCAGCTCAGGGCCCACAGATACGCAGTATTTT
V: TRBV5-1
J: TRBJ2-3
D: -

CDR3: CASSQGDTQYF
DNA: TGTGCCAGCAGCCAGGGGGATACGCAGTATTTT
V: TRBV25-1
J: TRBJ2-3
D: -

CDR3: CASSKEDRGDYEQYF
DNA: TGTGCCAGCAGCAAGGAAGACAGGGGAGACTACGAGCAGTACTTC
V: TRBV7-8
J: TRBJ2-7
D: TRBD1

CDR3: CASSLSGTGYEKLFF
DNA: TGTGCCAGCTCACTCTCCGGGACAGGTTATGAAAAACTGTTTTTT
V: TRBV18
J: TRBJ1-4
D: TRBD1

CDR3: CASSSTPTGAYEQYF
DNA: TGTGCCAGCAGCTCAACCCCGACAGGAGCCTACGAGCAGTACTTC
V: TRBV7-2
J: TRBJ2-7
D: -

CDR3: CASIRYETYEQYF
DNA: TGTGCCAGCATCCGCTACGAGACCTACGAGCAGTACTTC
V: TRBV2
J: TRBJ2-7
D: -

CDR3: CASSRETGIYNEQFF
DNA: TGTGCCAGCTCACGGGAGACAGGGATCTACAATGAGCAGTTCTTC
V: TRBV18
J: TRBJ2-1
D: TRBD1

CDR3: CAWSPRSYEQYF
DNA: TGTGCCTGGAGCCCCAGGTCCTACGAGCAGTACTTC
V: TRBV30
J: TRBJ2-7
D: -

CDR3: CASNDRGSSYEQYF
DNA: TGTGCCAGCAACGACAGGGGGAGCTCCTACGAGCAGTACTTC
V: TRBV5-8
J: TRBJ2-7
D: TRBD1

CDR3: CASSYGSEQYF
DNA: TGTGCCAGCAGTTACGGCAGCGAGCAGTACTTC
V: TRBV6-5
J: TRBJ2-7
D: -

CDR3: CASSLDSLNTEAFF
DNA: TGTGCCAGCAGCTTGGACAGCCTGAACACTGAAGCTTTCTTT
V: TRBV5-6
J: TRBJ1-1
D: -

CDR3: CASSQVWTGQYEQYF
DNA: TGCGCCAGCAGCCAAGTCTGGACAGGGCAATACGAGCAGTACTTC
V: TRBV4-3
J: TRBJ2-7
D: TRBD1

CDR3: CASSFSRDRGPTDTQYF
DNA: TGTGCCAGCAGCTTTTCCCGGGACAGGGGACCTACAGATACGCAGTATTTT
V: TRBV5-4
J: TRBJ2-3
D: TRBD1

CDR3: CASSYGQERQGRVHTEAFF
DNA: TGTGCCAGCAGCTACGGACAAGAAAGACAGGGAAGGGTACACACTGAAGCTTTCTTT
V: TRBV7-9
J: TRBJ1-1
D: TRBD1

CDR3: CASSPLGTANQPQHF
DNA: TGTGCCAGCAGCCCCCTCGGGACAGCAAATCAGCCCCAGCATTTT
V: TRBV9
J: TRBJ1-5
D: TRBD1

CDR3: CASSGRDNATNEKLFF
DNA: TGCGCCAGCAGCGGGAGGGACAACGCAACTAATGAAAAACTGTTTTTT
V: TRBV5-1
J: TRBJ1-4
D: -

CDR3: CASTLSPSEGYTF
DNA: TGTGCCAGCACCCTTAGCCCCTCGGAGGGCTACACCTTC
V: TRBV5-4
J: TRBJ1-2
D: -

CDR3: CASSQEGQDNQPQHF
DNA: TGTGCCAGCAGCCAAGAGGGACAGGATAATCAGCCCCAGCATTTT
V: TRBV4-2
J: TRBJ1-5
D: TRBD1

CDR3: CASSIAGQARNNQPQHF
DNA: TGTGCCAGTAGTATAGCCGGACAGGCGAGGAACAATCAGCCCCAGCATTTT
V: TRBV19
J: TRBJ1-5
D: TRBD1

CDR3: CASSQDPTLSNQPQHF
DNA: TGTGCCAGCAGCCAAGATCCGACTTTAAGCAATCAGCCCCAGCATTTT
V: TRBV4-2
J: TRBJ1-5
D: -

CDR3: CATSSLRSSSYNEQFF
DNA: TGTGCCACCAGCAGCCTCCGTTCCAGCTCCTACAATGAGCAGTTCTTC
V: TRBV15
J: TRBJ2-1
D: -

CDR3: CASSEQAAGGEKLFF
DNA: TGTGCCAGCAGCGAACAGGCGGCAGGGGGCGAAAAACTGTTTTTT
V: TRBV6-5
J: TRBJ1-4
D: TRBD1

CDR3: CASTTGTLYGYTF
DNA: TGTGCCAGCACTACCGGGACTCTCTATGGCTACACCTTC
V: TRBV6-5
J: TRBJ1-2
D: -

CDR3: CASSLGQTGDNEKLFF
DNA: TGTGCCAGCAGCTTAGGCCAGACAGGGGATAATGAAAAACTGTTTTTT
V: TRBV7-6
J: TRBJ1-4
D: TRBD1

CDR3: CASSITQGWAFF
DNA: TGTGCCAGCTCAATCACTCAGGGTTGGGCTTTCTTT
V: TRBV18
J: TRBJ1-1
D: -